One T cell receptor beta chain is described in this entry. Recruits, aged roughly 18 to 95 years, lived in about two dozen US areas. Participants reported their clinical history, and cohort assignment relied on those reports. This sample is drawn from a study of blood T cell repertoires in COVID-19. Looking at the study overall: COVID-19 samples collected from the United States, Italy and Spain covered acute and convalescent phases. Sources were T cells, B-cell-depleted T cells, or PBMCs; the material itself was cDNA or gDNA.

Germline CDR1 and CDR2: SNHLY and FYNNEI. Deletions cut 7 bases from V and 0 bases from J, with 10 bases between. The CDR3 spans 14 residues. Data came from immunoSEQ multiplex PCR; TCRdb stores just in-frame clones and leaves some out. The data hold about 130,000 clones, with just under 85% observed a single time. Sequencing used PBMCs or T cells enriched from blood (not recorded which). The chain is built from TRBV2 and TRBJ1-3; D is uncertain. The receptor was derived from a man aged 45 to 65 who had recovered from COVID-19. DNA for the CDR3: TGTGCCAGCAAGCGGCCGAGCTCTGGAAACACCATATATTTT. Translating it yields CASKRPSSGNTIYF.